Presented here are 24 T cell receptor beta chains from one specimen sequenced in a study of cytomegalovirus exposure and HLA in healthy donors. The PCR had 60 Vbeta and 13 Jbeta primers. Sequenced by immunoSEQ multiplex PCR; TCRdb stores in-frame clones only, minus some. The repertoire consists of some 110,000 clones, with more than 60% occurring once and the leading ten covering roughly 6%. Sequencing was carried out using PBMCs. Receptors originate from a woman between 50 and 59 years old in good health and CMV-seropositive.

The chain joins TRBV11-2 to TRBJ1-1; 8 bases line up with TRBD1. Germline lookup yields CDR1 SGHAT and CDR2 FQNNGV. The CDR3 covers 15 residues. With V trimmed by 7 bases and J by 4 bases, 11 bases remained unmatched. The DNA for the CDR3 is TGTGCCAGCACGCGGGCAGGGGGCCGGAGCACTGAAGCTTTCTTT. Its translation: CASTRAGGRSTEAFF.

This chain links TRBV18 with TRBJ2-1; unclear D gene. The CDR3 runs to 13 residues. CDR1 and CDR2 (germline): KGHSH, LQKENI. Between the trimmed V and J ends, which lost 3 bases and 4 bases, there was a span of 7 bases. The CDR3: CASSPPVYNEQFF. CDR3 DNA sequence: TGTGCCAGCTCACCGCCGGTTTACAATGAGCAGTTCTTC.

The J gene is TRBJ1-4, the V gene TRBV11-2, with 7 bases aligning to TRBD1. The J segment lost 8 bases and the V segment lost 5 bases, leaving 17 bases of the junction unmatched. The CDR3 loop spans 17 amino acids. CDR1 is SGHAT, CDR2 FQNNGV, per germline. Written as DNA, the CDR3 is TGTGCCAGCAGCCCTCGACAGGGTCGGATCCTAGGGGAAAAACTGTTTTTT. Residues: CASSPRQGRILGEKLFF.

The chain couples TRBV7-9 to TRBJ2-1, with TRBD1 identical over 7 bases. Germline CDR1 reads SEHNR; CDR2 reads FQNEAQ (reference sequence). Trimming cost V 4 bases and J 3 bases; bases outside gene matches: 9. CDR3 length: 16 residues. The CDR3 protein is CASSSSGGARYNEQFF. Written as DNA, the CDR3 is TGTGCCAGCAGCTCCTCAGGGGGAGCTCGCTACAATGAGCAGTTCTTC.

This clone was counted between two and nine times. The chain links TRBV19 to TRBJ1-1; 7 bases map to TRBD1. After removal of 7 bases from V and 2 bases from J, the junction contained 7 bases not matched to a gene. CDR3 size: 14 residues. Germline V lookup: CDR1 LNHDA, CDR2 SQIVND (reference sequence). The CDR3 is CASTIGTANTEAFF. The CDR3 DNA reads TGTGCCAGTACCATAGGGACAGCTAACACTGAAGCTTTCTTT.

The V and J genes are TRBV20-1 and TRBJ1-2; no clear D gene. The CDR3 extends over 11 amino acids. Germline CDR1 is DFQATT and CDR2 is SNEGSKA (reference sequence). The ends were cut back, 5 bases at V and 2 bases at J, with 6 bases in the middle. The CDR3 reads CSAPVNYGYTF. For the CDR3, the DNA is TGCAGTGCTCCGGTCAACTATGGCTACACCTTC.

This clone was detected a few times. This chain links TRBV6-5 with TRBJ2-1; 8 positions agree with TRBD1. Germline V gene sequence: CDR1 MNHEY, CDR2 SVGAGI. The CDR3 is 15 residues long. V gave up 4 bases and J gave up 4 bases; unmatched junction bases: 6. CDR3 loop: CASSFTGGTYNEQFF. The CDR3 coding sequence is TGTGCCAGCAGTTTTACAGGGGGGACTTACAATGAGCAGTTCTTC.

The V gene is TRBV28, the J gene TRBJ1-5, with D maybe TRBD1 (5 bases). Germline V gene data show CDR1 as MDHEN and CDR2 as SYDVKM. The CDR3 is 15 residues long. Trimming pared 5 bases from V and 1 base from J, leaving 12 bases between. CDR3 bases: TGTGCCAGCAGTCTTTCCAGGGTCAGCAATCAGCCCCAGCATTTT. This sequence encodes CASSLSRVSNQPQHF.

The chain carries TRBV30 and TRBJ2-7; 10 bases fit TRBD2. The CDR3 runs to 15 residues. Germline CDR1 is GTSNPN and CDR2 is SVGIG (reference sequence). V lost 1 base, J lost 1 base, and 4 bases stayed unmatched. The CDR3 sequence: CAWSEGLAASYEQYF. The CDR3 coding sequence is TGTGCCTGGAGTGAAGGACTAGCGGCGTCCTACGAGCAGTACTTC. The full variable domain, its missing parts supplied by reference TRBV30 and TRBJ2-7, is SQTIHQWPATLVQPVGSPLSLECTVEGTSNPNLYWYRQAAGRGLQLLFYSVGIGQISSEVPQNLSASRPQDRQFILSSKKLLLSDSGFYLCAWSEGLAASYEQYFGPGTRLTVT.

This clone came up once. The chain uses TRBV5-8 and TRBJ2-7, with TRBD1 matching over 8 bases. There are 15 residues in the CDR3. Trimming cost V 6 bases and J 0 bases; bases outside gene matches: 8. CDR1 and CDR2 (germline): SGHTS, YDEGEE. CDR3 sequence reads: CASIIDRGNSYEQYF. CDR3 coding DNA: TGTGCCAGCATCATCGACAGGGGCAACTCCTACGAGCAGTACTTC.

This clone was observed a single time. The V call is TRBV7-3, the J call TRBJ2-1, with 8 bases matching TRBD1. The CDR3 runs to 15 residues. Trimming at V came to 5 bases and at J to 3 bases, leaving 6 bases not matched to a gene. Per germline, CDR1 SGHTA and CDR2 FQGTGA. The CDR3 is CASSARGLGYNEQFF. Here the CDR3 DNA reads TGTGCCAGCAGCGCCAGGGGGCTGGGCTACAATGAGCAGTTCTTC.

The chain couples TRBV7-2 to TRBJ1-2, with a weak D call TRBD1 (5 bases). CDR1 and CDR2 (germline): SGHTA, FQGNSA. The CDR3 is made up of 16 amino acids. Trimming removed 5 bases from V and 3 bases from J, with 19 bases in between. CDR3 in amino acids: CASSPSVGGPDYGYTF. The CDR3 DNA sequence: TGTGCCAGCAGCCCCTCCGTGGGGGGACCCGACTATGGCTACACCTTC.

The V and J genes are TRBV30 and TRBJ1-1, with D tentatively TRBD1 (5 bases). Trimming took off 8 bases at V and 8 bases at J, with 24 bases between the two ends. In germline, CDR1 is GTSNPN, CDR2 SVGIG (reference sequence). The CDR3 has 14 amino acids. The CDR3 protein is CASKLNQGKTEAFF. CDR3 sequence (DNA): TGTGCCAGCAAACTTAATCAGGGTAAGACAGAAGCTTTCTTT.

This chain links TRBV7-9 with TRBJ2-1; 8 bases line up with TRBD1. Germline loops: CDR1 SEHNR, CDR2 FQNEAQ (reference sequence). CDR3 size: 18 residues. The V gene end was trimmed by 4 bases and the J gene end by 4 bases; junction bases not matched to a gene: 15. CDR3 region: CASSSEEGQGTKYNEQFF. CDR3 DNA: TGTGCCAGCAGCTCCGAGGAAGGACAGGGAACAAAATACAATGAGCAGTTCTTC.

In its sample, this clone was seen many times. As DNA, the CDR3 is TGTGCCAGCAGCTTAGGTTGGGGGGGAATCCGGGACAATGAGCAGTTCTTC. It translates to CASSLGWGGIRDNEQFF. The V call is TRBV7-2, the J call TRBJ2-1, with 7 bases matching TRBD2. The CDR3 extends over 17 amino acids. From germline, CDR1 is SGHTA and CDR2 FQGNSA. V was clipped by 1 base and J by 5 bases; unmatched bases: 11.

This chain uses TRBV28 with TRBJ1-2, with 8 bases aligning to TRBD1. V shed 8 bases and J 5 bases; nucleotides not matched to a gene: 7. This CDR3 spans 13 amino acids. Germline CDR1 and CDR2: MDHEN and SYDVKM. CDR3 protein: CASGTGSWYGYTF. CDR3 bases: TGTGCCAGCGGGACAGGATCGTGGTATGGCTACACCTTC.

This clone was seen more than once but under ten times. The chain carries TRBV9 and TRBJ1-2, with D possibly matching TRBD1 (5 bases). The CDR3 extends over 15 amino acids. Germline CDR1 SGDLS, CDR2 YYNGEE. The V end was cut by 3 bases, the J end by 2 bases, with 14 bases between. CDR3 region: CASSAHAGENYGYTF. In DNA, the CDR3 is TGTGCCAGCAGCGCTCACGCGGGGGAAAACTATGGCTACACCTTC.

J is TRBJ1-6 and V is TRBV19, with 9 bases matching TRBD1. CDR3 length: 15 residues. V was clipped by 6 bases and J by 5 bases; unmatched bases: 5. Germline V gives CDR1 LNHDA, CDR2 SQIVND (reference sequence). This CDR3 reads CASRQDRGDNSPLHF. The DNA for the CDR3 is TGTGCCAGTAGACAGGACAGGGGCGATAATTCACCCCTCCACTTT.

The rearrangement uses TRBV5-4 and TRBJ1-2; TRBD1 is a possible D gene (6 bases). Trimming pared 0 bases from V and 4 bases from J, leaving 13 bases between. CDR1 SGHNT and CDR2 YYREEE come from the germline V gene (reference sequence). The CDR3 has 15 amino acids. As DNA, the CDR3 is TGTGCCAGCAGCTTGGCCGCGGGGGCAACCTATGGCTACACCTTC. Translated, it gives CASSLAAGATYGYTF. Together with reference TRBV5-4 and TRBJ1-2, the CDR3 gives the full variable domain: ETGVTQSPTHLIKTRGQQVTLRCSSQSGHNTVSWYQQALGQGPQFIFQYYREEENGRGNFPPRFSGLQFPNYSSELNVNALELDDSALYLCASSLAAGATYGYTFGSGTRLTVV.

The chain links TRBV4-1 to TRBJ1-4; D is undetermined. Germline V gene data show CDR1 as MGHRA and CDR2 as YSYEKL. The CDR3 sequence is 15 residues long. V was trimmed by 2 bases and J by 0 bases, leaving 7 bases between them. In DNA form, the CDR3 reads TGCGCCAGCAGCCAATCTCCTGCAACTAATGAAAAACTGTTTTTT. Its protein is CASSQSPATNEKLFF.

The chain combines TRBV7-8 with TRBJ1-4; D perhaps matches TRBD1 (6 bases). Trimming removed 5 bases at V and 0 bases at J, with 19 bases between. This CDR3 has 18 residues. CDR1 is SGHVS and CDR2 is FQNEAQ in the germline V gene. CDR3 residues: CASSPLNSGVATNEKLFF. The CDR3 region has the DNA TGTGCCAGCAGCCCACTTAATTCAGGGGTTGCAACTAATGAAAAACTGTTTTTT. Variable domain in full (rest from reference TRBV7-8 and TRBJ1-4): GAGVSQSPRYKVAKRGQDVALRCDPISGHVSLFWYQQALGQGPEFLTYFQNEAQLDKSGLPSDRFFAERPEGSVSTLKIQRTQQEDSAVYLCASSPLNSGVATNEKLFFGSGTQLSVL.

The sample holds a few counts of this clone. This chain uses TRBV19 with TRBJ2-3, with D perhaps matching TRBD1 (5 bases). The CDR3 covers 15 residues. Deletions cut 1 base from V and 2 bases from J, with 10 bases between. Germline CDR1 and CDR2: LNHDA and SQIVND (reference sequence). The CDR3: CASSIGTSDTDTQYF. The CDR3 nucleotides are TGTGCCAGTAGTATAGGGACAAGTGACACAGATACGCAGTATTTT.

This clone appeared a single time. This chain connects TRBV9 to TRBJ2-1; TRBD2 aligns across 11 bases. Trimming removed 3 bases from V and 3 bases from J; junction bases left unmatched: 5. Germline V lookup: CDR1 SGDLS, CDR2 YYNGEE. The CDR3 totals 16 residues. The CDR3 sequence: CASSGPGTSGYNEQFF. The CDR3 DNA reads as TGTGCCAGCAGCGGACCAGGGACTAGCGGCTACAATGAGCAGTTCTTC.

Note on this clone: Other DNA variants within this sample encode the same CDR3. The chain has TRBV5-1 and TRBJ1-5, with 7 bases lining up with TRBD1. Germline V gene sequence: CDR1 SGHRS, CDR2 YFSETQ. The CDR3 is 15 residues long. Trimming cost V 3 bases and J 0 bases; bases outside gene matches: 3. Here the CDR3 DNA reads TGCGCCAGCAGCTCGACAGGGAATAGCAATCAGCCCCAGCATTTT. Translation gives CASSSTGNSNQPQHF.